Listed below are T cell receptor beta chains from one sample, sequenced in a study of blood T cell repertoires in COVID-19. Generated by immunoSEQ multiplex PCR, the TCRdb table keeps only in-frame clones and is missing some. The sample lists fewer than 250,000 clones; roughly 83% were seen once. The sample was peripheral blood. These receptors were taken from a woman aged 70 to 79 with active or convalescent COVID-19. CDR3s include the opening cysteine and the closing phenylalanine or tryptophan. D genes are given only for firm matches. Rows may omit the clone size; those that give it use once, few, many or a size class.

clone_size	v_call	d_call	j_call	cdr3_aa	cdr3_nt
-	TRBV28	-	TRBJ2-7	CASSPSARYSEQYF	TGTGCCAGCAGTCCATCCGCCAGGTATAGCGAGCAGTACTTC
once	TRBV19	TRBD1	TRBJ1-1	CASSSDRGGTEAFF	TGTGCCAGTAGTAGCGACAGGGGAGGCACTGAAGCTTTCTTT
-	TRBV5-8	-	TRBJ2-5	CASSLVVTQETQYF	TGTGCCAGCAGCTTGGTGGTGACTCAAGAGACCCAGTACTTC
few	TRBV12-3/TRBV12-4	-	TRBJ1-1	CASSGRTEAFF	TGTGCCAGCAGTGGGCGTACTGAAGCTTTCTTT
-	TRBV19	-	TRBJ2-1	CASSMYRDSWPGSSYNEQFF	TGTGCCAGTAGTATGTACCGGGACTCCTGGCCGGGCAGCTCCTACAATGAGCAGTTCTTC
-	TRBV14	TRBD2	TRBJ2-7	CASSQDGEGLREQYF	TGTGCCAGCAGCCAGGACGGGGAGGGCCTACGAGAGCAGTACTTC
-	TRBV7-9	-	TRBJ2-2	CASPFSGRTTGELFF	TGTGCCAGCCCCTTTAGTGGGCGCACTACCGGGGAGCTGTTTTTT
few	TRBV7-2	-	TRBJ2-7	CASSLMAGPSYEQYF	TGTGCCAGCAGCTTAATGGCGGGACCTTCCTACGAGCAGTACTTC
few	TRBV9	TRBD1	TRBJ2-1	CASSGFGGTGGYNEQFF	TGTGCCAGCAGCGGGTTTGGGGGGACAGGGGGCTACAATGAGCAGTTCTTC
-	TRBV28	-	TRBJ1-5	CASSPRGHRNQPQHF	TGTGCCAGCAGCCCTCGGGGACACCGCAATCAGCCCCAGCATTTT
-	TRBV19	TRBD2	TRBJ2-2	CASRRLAGGTGGGELFF	TGTGCCAGTCGTCGACTAGCGGGAGGGACCGGAGGCGGGGAGCTGTTTTTT
-	TRBV6-4	-	TRBJ1-2	CASSLQGGGYGYTF	TGTGCCAGCAGCCTACAGGGCGGCGGCTATGGCTACACCTTC
few	TRBV12-3/TRBV12-4	-	TRBJ1-1	CASSRQVGTEAFF	TGTGCCAGCAGTCGACAGGTTGGAACTGAAGCTTTCTTT
-	TRBV4-3	-	TRBJ2-5	CASSQDHVAGGSTQYF	TGCGCCAGCAGCCAAGATCATGTGGCAGGGGGGAGCACCCAGTACTTC
-	TRBV5-1	-	TRBJ1-2	CASSWEGGNYGYTF	TGCGCCAGCAGCTGGGAGGGGGGAAACTATGGCTACACCTTC
-	TRBV9	TRBD1	TRBJ1-3	CASSDGTGGGNTIYF	TGTGCCAGCAGCGATGGGACAGGGGGAGGAAACACCATATATTTT
-	TRBV11-3	TRBD2	TRBJ2-2	CASSFLAGAGELFF	TGTGCCAGCAGCTTCCTAGCGGGAGCCGGGGAGCTGTTTTTT
-	TRBV7-9	TRBD2	TRBJ2-3	CASSLGLADHTDTQYF	TGTGCCAGCAGCTTGGGACTAGCGGACCACACAGATACGCAGTATTTT
-	TRBV11-3	-	TRBJ2-7	CASSLELRGEQYF	TGTGCCAGCAGCTTAGAGCTTCGGGGCGAGCAGTACTTC
-	TRBV6-4	TRBD2	TRBJ2-3	CASGTGGGDTQYF	TGTGCCAGCGGGACGGGAGGTGGCGATACGCAGTATTTT
few	TRBV30	-	TRBJ2-6	CAWSVRRGPHVLTF	TGTGCCTGGAGTGTACGGCGGGGGCCGCACGTCCTGACTTTC
once	TRBV6-5	TRBD1	TRBJ1-3	CASRDRSKDTIYF	TGTGCCAGCAGGGACAGGTCTAAGGACACCATATATTTT
-	TRBV6-6	TRBD1	TRBJ1-2	CASRETGGANYGYTF	TGTGCCAGCAGGGAGACAGGGGGGGCTAACTATGGCTACACCTTC
-	TRBV2	-	TRBJ1-5	CASRYGGISNQPQHF	TGTGCCAGCAGATACGGGGGGATCAGCAATCAGCCCCAGCATTTT
-	TRBV12-3/TRBV12-4	-	TRBJ1-5	CASSLGSQPQHF	TGTGCCAGCAGCCTAGGAAGTCAGCCCCAGCATTTT
-	TRBV9	-	TRBJ1-2	CASSVGFGRNYGYTF	TGTGCCAGCAGCGTGGGATTTGGGAGAAACTATGGCTACACCTTC
-	TRBV5-4	-	TRBJ2-3	CASSFYGPGVGNTQYF	TGTGCCAGCAGCTTTTATGGCCCAGGGGTAGGAAATACGCAGTATTTT
-	TRBV5-1	-	TRBJ2-5	CASSLGQDQETQYF	TGCGCCAGCAGCTTGGGACAGGACCAAGAGACCCAGTACTTC
-	TRBV6-4	TRBD1	TRBJ2-1	CASSESVTGNYNEQFF	TGTGCCAGCAGTGAATCTGTGACAGGGAATTACAATGAGCAGTTCTTC
-	TRBV12-3/TRBV12-4	-	TRBJ1-1	CASSGQMNTEAFF	TGTGCCAGCAGTGGACAGATGAACACTGAAGCTTTCTTT
-	TRBV11-2	-	TRBJ1-1	CASSPGGGYTEAFF	TGTGCCAGCAGCCCAGGAGGAGGGTACACTGAAGCTTTCTTT
-	TRBV5-1	TRBD2	TRBJ2-1	CASSLSGGYNEQFF	TGCGCCAGCAGCTTATCGGGAGGTTACAATGAGCAGTTCTTC
-	TRBV6-4	TRBD1	TRBJ1-2	CASSPDRESNGYTF	TGTGCCAGCAGCCCCGACAGGGAATCTAACGGCTACACCTTC
-	TRBV7-9	TRBD2	TRBJ2-3	CASSLGLAGLTDTQYF	TGTGCCAGCAGCTTGGGACTAGCGGGACTCACAGATACGCAGTATTTT
-	TRBV14	-	TRBJ1-5	CASSPGANQPQHF	TGTGCCAGCAGCCCAGGGGCCAATCAGCCCCAGCATTTT
-	TRBV2	TRBD2	TRBJ2-1	CASNLLAATYNEQFF	TGTGCCAGCAACCTGCTAGCGGCGACCTACAATGAGCAGTTCTTC
once	TRBV5-1	-	TRBJ1-2	CASSLSGDVYGYTF	TGCGCCAGCAGCTTGTCAGGGGACGTCTATGGCTACACCTTC
-	TRBV5-1	-	TRBJ2-3	CASSSSGVSTDTQYF	TGCGCCAGCAGCTCCTCAGGGGTAAGCACAGATACGCAGTATTTT
-	TRBV28	-	TRBJ1-2	CASSLYSSSGYTF	TGTGCCAGCAGTTTATACAGTAGTTCGGGCTACACCTTC
-	TRBV5-1	TRBD1	TRBJ1-3	CASSVGTAGNTIYF	TGCGCCAGCAGCGTAGGGACAGCTGGAAACACCATATATTTT
-	TRBV12-5	-	TRBJ1-4	CASGLPNEKLFF	TGTGCTAGTGGTTTGCCGAATGAAAAACTGTTTTTT
-	TRBV19	TRBD2	TRBJ2-3	CASNEREGPDTQYF	TGTGCCAGCAACGAGCGGGAGGGCCCCGATACGCAGTATTTT
few	TRBV12-3/TRBV12-4	-	TRBJ1-1	CASTHLMRTEAFF	TGTGCCAGCACGCACCTTATGAGGACTGAAGCTTTCTTT
-	TRBV11-2	TRBD1	TRBJ2-3	CASSSRGRASTDTQYF	TGTGCCAGCAGCTCTAGGGGGCGGGCTAGCACAGATACGCAGTATTTT
-	TRBV28	TRBD1	TRBJ2-7	CASRVTGSNEQYF	TGTGCCAGCAGGGTGACAGGGAGCAACGAGCAGTACTTC
-	TRBV5-1	TRBD1	TRBJ2-3	CASSLLATGGRADTQYF	TGCGCCAGCAGCTTGTTAGCGACAGGGGGAAGGGCAGATACGCAGTATTTT
-	TRBV5-1	-	TRBJ2-2	CASSPWGDTNTGELFF	TGCGCCAGCAGCCCGTGGGGGGATACGAACACCGGGGAGCTGTTTTTT
once	TRBV3-1/TRBV3-2	-	TRBJ2-1	CASSHQLAGLDEQFF	TGTGCCAGCAGCCATCAACTTGCAGGCTTAGATGAGCAGTTCTTC
-	TRBV7-2	-	TRBJ2-7	CASSPYTGAYEQYF	TGTGCCAGCAGCCCTTACACTGGGGCTTACGAGCAGTACTTC
-	TRBV28	TRBD2	TRBJ2-7	CASSSSGRIYEQYF	TGTGCCAGCAGTTCGAGCGGGAGGATCTACGAGCAGTACTTC
-	TRBV6-5	-	TRBJ2-7	CASSYSYRAYEQYF	TGTGCCAGCAGTTATTCCTACAGGGCTTACGAGCAGTACTTC
-	TRBV29-1	-	TRBJ2-7	CSAPQPGEQYF	TGCAGCGCCCCCCAACCAGGCGAGCAGTACTTC
once	TRBV5-4	-	TRBJ2-6	CASSGGAGAAGDAGANVLTF	TGTGCCAGCAGCGGGGGGGCAGGGGCGGCGGGAGACGCTGGGGCCAACGTCCTGACTTTC
-	TRBV19	-	TRBJ1-2	CASVERAHYGYTF	TGTGCCAGTGTGGAGAGGGCACACTATGGCTACACCTTC
-	TRBV5-6	TRBD2	TRBJ2-6	CASRGGQGHSGANVLTF	TGTGCCAGCAGGGGAGGGCAGGGCCACTCTGGGGCCAACGTCCTGACTTTC
-	TRBV5-1	-	TRBJ1-1	CASSLIARTQEWTGTEAFF	TGCGCCAGCAGCTTGATAGCTCGAACCCAGGAATGGACTGGGACTGAAGCTTTCTTT